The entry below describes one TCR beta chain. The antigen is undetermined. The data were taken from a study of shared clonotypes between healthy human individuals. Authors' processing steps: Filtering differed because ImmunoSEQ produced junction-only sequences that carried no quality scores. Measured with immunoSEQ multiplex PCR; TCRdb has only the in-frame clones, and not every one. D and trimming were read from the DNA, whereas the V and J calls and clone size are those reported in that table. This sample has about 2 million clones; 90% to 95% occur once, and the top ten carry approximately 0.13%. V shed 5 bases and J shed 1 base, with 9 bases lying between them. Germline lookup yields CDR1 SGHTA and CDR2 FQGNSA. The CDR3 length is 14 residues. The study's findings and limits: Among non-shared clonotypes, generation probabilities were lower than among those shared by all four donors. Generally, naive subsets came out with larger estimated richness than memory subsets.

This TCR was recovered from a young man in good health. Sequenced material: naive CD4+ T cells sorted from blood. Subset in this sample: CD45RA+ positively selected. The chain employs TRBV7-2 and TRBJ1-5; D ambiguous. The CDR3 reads CASSPGGSNQPQHF. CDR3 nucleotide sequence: TGTGCCAGCAGCCCGGGAGGGAGCAATCAGCCCCAGCATTTT. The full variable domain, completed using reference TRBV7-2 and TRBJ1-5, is GAGVSQSPSNKVTEKGKDVELRCDPISGHTALYWYRQSLGQGLEFLIYFQGNSAPDKSGLPSDRFSAERTGGSVSTLTIQRTQQEDSAVYLCASSPGGSNQPQHFGDGTRLSIL.